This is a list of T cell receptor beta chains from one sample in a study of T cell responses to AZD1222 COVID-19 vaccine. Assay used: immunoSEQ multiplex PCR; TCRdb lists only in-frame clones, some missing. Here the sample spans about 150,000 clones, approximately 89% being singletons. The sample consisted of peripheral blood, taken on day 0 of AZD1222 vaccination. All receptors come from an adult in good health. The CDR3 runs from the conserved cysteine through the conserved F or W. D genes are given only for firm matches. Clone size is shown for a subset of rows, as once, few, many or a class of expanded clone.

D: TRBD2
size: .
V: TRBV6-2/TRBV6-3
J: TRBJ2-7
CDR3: CASSYRLAQVEQYF
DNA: TGTGCCAGCAGTTATCGACTAGCGCAGGTCGAGCAGTACTTC

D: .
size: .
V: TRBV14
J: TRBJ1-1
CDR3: CASSPLMSVRAFF
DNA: TGTGCCAGCAGCCCCCTAATGAGTGTCCGGGCTTTCTTT

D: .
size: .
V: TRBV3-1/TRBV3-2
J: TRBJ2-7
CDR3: CASSQGIQRVSSEQYF
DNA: TGTGCCAGCAGCCAAGGCATCCAGCGGGTATCCTCCGAGCAGTACTTC

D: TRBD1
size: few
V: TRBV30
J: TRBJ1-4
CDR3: CAWSGTGIFDEKLFF
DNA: TGTGCCTGGTCCGGGACAGGGATTTTTGATGAAAAACTGTTTTTT

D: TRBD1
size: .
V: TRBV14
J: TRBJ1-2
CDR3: CASSQAGQGAWGYTF
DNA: TGTGCCAGCAGCCAGGCGGGACAGGGGGCCTGGGGCTACACCTTC

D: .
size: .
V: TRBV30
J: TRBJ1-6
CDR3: CAWGGSGDSPLHF
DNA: TGTGCCTGGGGGGGCAGCGGAGATTCACCCCTCCACTTT

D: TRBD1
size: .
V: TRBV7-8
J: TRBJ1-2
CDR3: CASSLARDRGWDIYGYTF
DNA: TGTGCCAGCAGCTTAGCCCGGGACAGGGGTTGGGATATCTATGGCTACACCTTC

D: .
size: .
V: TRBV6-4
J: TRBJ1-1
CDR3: CASRGGLNTEAFF
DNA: TGTGCCAGTCGAGGGGGACTGAACACTGAAGCTTTCTTT

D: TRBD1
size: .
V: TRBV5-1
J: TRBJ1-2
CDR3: CASSVGQGRNYGYTF
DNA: TGCGCCAGCAGCGTGGGACAGGGAAGGAACTATGGCTACACCTTC

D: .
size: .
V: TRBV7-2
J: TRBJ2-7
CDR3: CASSLGRGNYEQYF
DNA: TGTGCCAGCAGCTTGGGAAGGGGAAACTACGAGCAGTACTTC

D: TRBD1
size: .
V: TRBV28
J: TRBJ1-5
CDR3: CASLPQTGGNQPQHF
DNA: TGTGCCAGCCTCCCCCAGACAGGGGGCAATCAGCCCCAGCATTTT

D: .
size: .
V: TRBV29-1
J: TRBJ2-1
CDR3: CSGTKLLVFEQFF
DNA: TGCAGCGGCACCAAGCTCCTCGTCTTTGAGCAGTTCTTC

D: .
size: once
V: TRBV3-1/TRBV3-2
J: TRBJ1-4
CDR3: CASSQGQTNEKLFF
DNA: TGTGCCAGCAGCCAAGGACAGACTAATGAAAAACTGTTTTTT

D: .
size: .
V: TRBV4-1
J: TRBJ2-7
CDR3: CASSQESEDSYEQYF
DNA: TGCGCCAGCAGCCAAGAAAGCGAGGACAGCTACGAGCAGTACTTC